This entry lists 16 T cell receptor beta chains sequenced from one sample in a study of identical twins. TCRdb reprocessed the 5' RACE reads with MiXCR, giving one entry per CDR3 protein. Here the sample spans approximately 590,000 distinct CDR3 sequences, around 9.6% being singletons. These data are also associated with another study on yellow fever vaccine responses in identical twins.

Sequencing used PBMCs. The receptor set was obtained from a woman aged 18-35 years in good health.

This clonotype was counted between two and nine times. In DNA form, the CDR3 reads TGTGCCAGCAGCTTGATTATGGCTAGCGGGAGTGATACGCAGTATTTT. It encodes CASSLIMASGSDTQYF. The chain links TRBV12-3 or TRBV12-4 to TRBJ2-3, with 10 nucleotides matching TRBD2. The CDR3 sequence is 16 residues long. V was pared by 6 bases and J by 6 bases, with 12 bases of the junction left unmatched.

This clonotype was detected only a few times. The V gene is TRBV7-9, the J gene TRBJ2-1; 7 positions match TRBD1. CDR1 and CDR2 (germline): SEHNR, FQNEAQ (reference sequence). V gave up 5 bases and J gave up 0 bases; unmatched junction bases: 4. The CDR3 covers 15 residues. CDR3 sequence reads: CASSGQESSYNEQFF. In DNA, the CDR3 is TGTGCCAGCAGCGGACAGGAGAGCTCCTACAATGAGCAGTTCTTC.

A few counts support this clonotype. V gene TRBV20-1 combines with J gene TRBJ2-3, with 9 bases matching TRBD2. The J segment lost 4 bases and the V segment lost 3 bases, leaving 8 bases of the junction unmatched. Germline V gene sequence: CDR1 DFQATT, CDR2 SNEGSKA (reference sequence). This CDR3 has 15 amino acids. The CDR3 DNA sequence: TGCAGTGCTAGTTTGCGGGGGGGCTCCTCAGATACGCAGTATTTT. Its translation: CSASLRGGSSDTQYF.

There are many counts of this clonotype. The V call is TRBV12-3 or TRBV12-4, the J call TRBJ1-4; D ambiguous. Trimming shortened V by 6 bases and J by 3 bases, and 11 bases separated the two germline ends. The CDR3 loop spans 14 amino acids. CDR3 in amino acids: CASSRGSPNEKLFF. The CDR3 DNA follows: TGTGCCAGCAGCCGCGGCAGTCCTAATGAAAAACTGTTTTTT.

This clonotype turned up a few times. The V gene is TRBV29-1, the J gene TRBJ2-7; TRBD2 matches 11 bases. Germline assignment: CDR1 SQVTM and CDR2 ANQGSEA. The trim removed 5 bases at V and 3 bases at J, leaving 3 bases unmatched. The CDR3 contains 13 residues. The CDR3 here is CSVLLAGGYEQYF. The CDR3 region has the DNA TGCAGCGTTCTCCTAGCGGGAGGCTACGAGCAGTACTTC.

This clonotype was found a few times. The rearrangement joins TRBV5-1 to TRBJ2-4; 8 bases line up with TRBD1. CDR1 SGHRS and CDR2 YFSETQ come from the germline V gene. The CDR3 loop spans 16 amino acids. V shed 4 bases, J shed 2 bases, and the junction held 8 bases outside the gene matches. CDR3 residues: CASSPDTGGSKNIQYF. The CDR3 DNA is TGCGCCAGCAGCCCGGATACAGGGGGTTCCAAAAACATTCAGTACTTC.

Ten or more counts support this clonotype. The chain links TRBV7-9 to TRBJ2-7; no definite D call. CDR1 and CDR2 (germline): SEHNR, FQNEAQ (reference sequence). The CDR3 covers 13 residues. Between the trimmed V and J ends, which lost 3 bases and 6 bases, there was a span of 12 bases. Here the CDR3 reads CASSFISVGEQYF. The DNA of the CDR3 is TGTGCCAGCAGCTTTATATCCGTAGGCGAGCAGTACTTC. Supplemented by reference TRBV7-9 and TRBJ2-7, the full variable domain reads DTGVSQNPRHKITKRGQNVTFRCDPISEHNRLYWYRQTLGQGPEFLTYFQNEAQLEKSRLLSDRFSAERPKGSFSTLEIQRTEQGDSAMYLCASSFISVGEQYFGPGTRLTVT.

This clonotype was seen ten or more times. CDR3 amino acids: CASSLHLALESYEQYF. The CDR3 DNA reads as TGTGCCAGCAGCTTACACCTCGCTCTAGAATCCTACGAGCAGTACTTC. The rearrangement joins TRBV7-9 to TRBJ2-7; D call uncertain. The CDR3 contains 16 residues. Germline-derived CDR1 and CDR2 are SEHNR and FQNEAQ (reference sequence). The V end was cut by 2 bases, the J end by 1 base, with 15 bases between.

In its sample, this clonotype was seen many times. This chain uses TRBV11-2 with TRBJ1-1; D ambiguous. Trimming shortened V by 1 base and J by 9 bases, and 12 bases separated the two germline ends. The germline CDR1 and CDR2 sequences are SGHAT and FQNNGV. The CDR3 length is 13 residues. The CDR3, as DNA: TGTGCCAGCAGCTTAGGAGGCAGAGACCAAGCTTTCTTT. Translating gives CASSLGGRDQAFF.

This clonotype was picked up many times. The rearrangement uses TRBV7-9 and TRBJ2-2; unclear D gene. Between the trimmed V and J ends, which lost 3 bases and 7 bases, there was a span of 6 bases. Germline V lookup: CDR1 SEHNR, CDR2 FQNEAQ (reference sequence). CDR3 length equals 12 residues. Written as DNA, the CDR3 is TGTGCCAGCAGCTTTGGTGTCGGGGAGCTGTTTTTT. Amino acid sequence: CASSFGVGELFF.

There are a few counts of this clonotype. J is TRBJ2-7 and V is TRBV12-3 or TRBV12-4; D gene ambiguous. The CDR3 length is 14 residues. The V and J ends lost 3 bases and 0 bases respectively, with 9 bases between them. The chain's CDR3 is CASSFQRNSYEQYF. In DNA form, the CDR3 reads TGTGCCAGCAGTTTTCAACGGAACTCCTACGAGCAGTACTTC.

V and J are TRBV6-1 and TRBJ2-1; D might be TRBD2 (6 bases). The CDR3 is 15 residues long. Trimming shortened V by 5 bases and J by 6 bases, and 17 bases separated the two germline ends. Germline V CDR1 and CDR2: MNHNS, SASEGT. The CDR3 loop is CASSPVAGRINEQFF. CDR3 nucleotide sequence: TGTGCCAGCAGTCCCGTGGCAGGGAGGATCAATGAGCAGTTCTTC.

This clonotype occurred many times. The chain employs TRBV20-1 and TRBJ2-1, with TRBD2 identical over 10 bases. V was pared by 0 bases and J by 10 bases, with 12 bases of the junction left unmatched. Germline CDR1 DFQATT, CDR2 SNEGSKA (reference sequence). The CDR3 is 16 amino acids. In DNA form, the CDR3 reads TGCAGTGCTAGAGATCTGGTTAGCGGGAGGCCCTGGGAGCAGTTCTTC. This encodes CSARDLVSGRPWEQFF.

This clonotype turned up a few times. This chain connects TRBV7-6 to TRBJ2-5; 10 bases match TRBD2. Germline loops: CDR1 SGHVS, CDR2 FNYEAQ. V was pared by 2 bases and J by 3 bases, with 15 bases of the junction left unmatched. The CDR3 extends over 19 amino acids. In DNA, the CDR3 is TGTGCCAGCAGCTTACCAACCTTAGCGGGGGGCCTAATTGAAGAGACCCAGTACTTC. Amino acid sequence: CASSLPTLAGGLIEETQYF. The variable domain in full, with the rest retrieved from reference TRBV7-6 and TRBJ2-5, is GAGVSQSPRYKVTKRGQDVALRCDPISGHVSLYWYRQALGQGPEFLTYFNYEAQQDKSGLPNDRFSAERPEGSISTLTIQRTEQRDSAMYRCASSLPTLAGGLIEETQYFGPGTRLLVL.

This clonotype was counted between two and nine times. This chain joins TRBV15 and TRBJ2-5; weak D call: TRBD2 (6 bases). The CDR3 spans 15 residues. Germline V gives CDR1 LNHNV, CDR2 YYDKDF (reference sequence). V was cut by 0 bases and J by 5 bases, with 13 bases left in between. The CDR3 DNA reads TGTGCCACCAGCAGAGACGGGACTCCAACTGAGACCCAGTACTTC. This encodes CATSRDGTPTETQYF.

This clonotype was seen a few times. The chain recombines TRBV30 with TRBJ2-7; D gene ambiguous. Per the germline V gene, CDR1 is GTSNPN and CDR2 is SVGIG (reference sequence). Trimming cost V 2 bases and J 3 bases, with 5 bases left between them. This CDR3 has 11 residues. The CDR3 DNA follows: TGTGCCTGGAGTTCACACTACGAGCAGTACTTC. It is translated as CAWSSHYEQYF.